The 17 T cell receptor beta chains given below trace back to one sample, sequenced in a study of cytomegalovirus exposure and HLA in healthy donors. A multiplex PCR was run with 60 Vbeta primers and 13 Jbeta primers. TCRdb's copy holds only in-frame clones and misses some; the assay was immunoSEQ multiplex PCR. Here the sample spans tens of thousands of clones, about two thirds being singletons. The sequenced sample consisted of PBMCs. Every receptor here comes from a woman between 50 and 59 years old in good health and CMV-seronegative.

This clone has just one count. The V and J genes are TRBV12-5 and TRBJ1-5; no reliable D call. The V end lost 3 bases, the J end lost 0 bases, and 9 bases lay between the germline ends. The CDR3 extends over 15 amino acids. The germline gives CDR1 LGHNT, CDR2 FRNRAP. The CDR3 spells CASGLEGYSNQPQHF. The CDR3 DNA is TGTGCTAGTGGTTTAGAGGGATATAGCAATCAGCCCCAGCATTTT.

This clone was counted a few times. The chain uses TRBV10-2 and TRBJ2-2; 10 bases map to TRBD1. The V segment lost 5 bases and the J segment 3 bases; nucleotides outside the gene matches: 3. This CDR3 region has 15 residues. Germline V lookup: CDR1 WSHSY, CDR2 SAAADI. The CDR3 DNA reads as TGCGCCAGCAGTTCCGGGACAGGGGACACCGGGGAGCTGTTTTTT. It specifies CASSSGTGDTGELFF.

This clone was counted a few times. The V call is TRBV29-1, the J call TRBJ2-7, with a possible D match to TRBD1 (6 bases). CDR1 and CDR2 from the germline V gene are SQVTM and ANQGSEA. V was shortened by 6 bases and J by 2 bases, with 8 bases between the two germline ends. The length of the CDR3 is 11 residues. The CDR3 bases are TGCAGCGTCCAGGGGACCTACGAGCAGTACTTC. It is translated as CSVQGTYEQYF.

This CDR3 is CASKSGGGNQPQHF. DNA of the CDR3: TGTGCCAGCAAGTCAGGGGGAGGCAATCAGCCCCAGCATTTT. The V gene is TRBV28, the J gene TRBJ1-5; 7 nucleotides align to TRBD1. V lost 7 bases and J lost 2; bases outside the gene matches: 5. The CDR3 has 14 residues. Germline V gene sequence: CDR1 MDHEN, CDR2 SYDVKM.

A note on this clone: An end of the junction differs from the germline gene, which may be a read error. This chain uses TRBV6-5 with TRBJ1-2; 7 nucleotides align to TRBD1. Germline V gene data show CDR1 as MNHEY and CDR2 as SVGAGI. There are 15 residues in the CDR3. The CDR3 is CASTPTTGRNYGHTF. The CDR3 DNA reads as TGTGCCAGCACCCCAACGACAGGGCGGAACTATGGCCACACCTTC.

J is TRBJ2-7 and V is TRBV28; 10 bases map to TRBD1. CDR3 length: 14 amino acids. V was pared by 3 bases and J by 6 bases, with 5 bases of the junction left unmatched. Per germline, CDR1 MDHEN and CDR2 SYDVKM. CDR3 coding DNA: TGTGCCAGCAGTTTCGGGACAGGGGATTTCGAGCAGTACTTC. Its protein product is CASSFGTGDFEQYF. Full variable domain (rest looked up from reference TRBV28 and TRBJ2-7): DVKVTQSSRYLVKRTGEKVFLECVQDMDHENMFWYRQDPGLGLRLIYFSYDVKMKEKGDIPEGYSVSREKKERFSLILESASTNQTSMYLCASSFGTGDFEQYFGPGTRLTVT.

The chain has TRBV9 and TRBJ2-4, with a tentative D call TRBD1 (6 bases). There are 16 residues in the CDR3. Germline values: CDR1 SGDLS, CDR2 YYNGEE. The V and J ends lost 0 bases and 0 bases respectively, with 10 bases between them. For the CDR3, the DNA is TGTGCCAGCAGCGTAGGTGAGGGGGTAGCCAAAAACATTCAGTACTTC. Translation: CASSVGEGVAKNIQYF.

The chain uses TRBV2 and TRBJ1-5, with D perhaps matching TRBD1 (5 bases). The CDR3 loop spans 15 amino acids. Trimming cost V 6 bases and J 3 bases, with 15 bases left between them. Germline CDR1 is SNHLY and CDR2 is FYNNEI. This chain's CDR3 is CASSHDRTDNQPQHF. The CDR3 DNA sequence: TGTGCCAGCAGCCACGACAGAACCGACAATCAGCCCCAGCATTTT.

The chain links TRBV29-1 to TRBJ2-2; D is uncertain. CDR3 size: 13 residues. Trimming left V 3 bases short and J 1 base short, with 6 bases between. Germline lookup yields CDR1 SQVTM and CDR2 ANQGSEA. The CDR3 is CSVDLLNTGELFF. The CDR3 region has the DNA TGCAGCGTTGATCTACTGAACACCGGGGAGCTGTTTTTT.

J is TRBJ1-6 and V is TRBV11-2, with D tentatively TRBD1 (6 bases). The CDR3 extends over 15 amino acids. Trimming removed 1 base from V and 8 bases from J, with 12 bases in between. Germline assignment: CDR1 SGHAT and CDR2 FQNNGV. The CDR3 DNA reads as TGTGCCAGCAGCTTAGTAACAGGGAGGGATTCACCCCTCCACTTT. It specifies CASSLVTGRDSPLHF.

CDR3 loop: CAGQGGTNEKLFF. In nucleotides, the CDR3 is TGTGCCGGACAGGGAGGAACTAATGAAAAACTGTTTTTT. The gene calls are TRBV2 and TRBJ1-4; TRBD1 matches 8 bases. This CDR3 is 13 amino acids long. J gave up 1 base and V 11 bases, and 3 bases lay outside the gene matches. CDR1 is SNHLY, CDR2 FYNNEI, per germline.

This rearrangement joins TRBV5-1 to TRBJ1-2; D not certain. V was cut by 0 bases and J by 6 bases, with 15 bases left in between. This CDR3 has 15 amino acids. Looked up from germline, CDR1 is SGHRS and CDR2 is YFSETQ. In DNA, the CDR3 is TGCGCCAGCAGCTTGGGGACTGGGCCTGTTGATGGCTACACCTTC. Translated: CASSLGTGPVDGYTF. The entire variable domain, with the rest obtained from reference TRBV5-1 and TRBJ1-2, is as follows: KAGVTQTPRYLIKTRGQQVTLSCSPISGHRSVSWYQQTPGQGLQFLFEYFSETQRNKGNFPGRFSGRQFSNSRSEMNVSTLELGDSALYLCASSLGTGPVDGYTFGSGTRLTVV.

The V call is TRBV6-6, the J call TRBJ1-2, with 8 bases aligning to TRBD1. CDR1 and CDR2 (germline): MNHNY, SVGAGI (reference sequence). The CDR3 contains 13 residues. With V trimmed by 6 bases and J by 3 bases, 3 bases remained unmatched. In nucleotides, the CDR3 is TGTGCCAGCAGGCTGGGACAGGACTATGGCTACACCTTC. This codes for CASRLGQDYGYTF.

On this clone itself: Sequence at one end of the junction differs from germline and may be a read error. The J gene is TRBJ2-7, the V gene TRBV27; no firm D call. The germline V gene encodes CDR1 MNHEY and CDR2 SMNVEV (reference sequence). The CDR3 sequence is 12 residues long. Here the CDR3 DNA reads TGTGCCAGCGGTTTTAGAGGCTACGAGCAGTACTTC. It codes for CASGFRGYEQYF.

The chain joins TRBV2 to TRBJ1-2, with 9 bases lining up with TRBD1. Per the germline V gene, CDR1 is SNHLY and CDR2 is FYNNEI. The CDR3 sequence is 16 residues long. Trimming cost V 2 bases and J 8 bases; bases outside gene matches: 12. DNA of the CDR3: TGTGCCAGCAGTGAAACGTTAAGGGACAGGGCTATGGGCTACACCTTC. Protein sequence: CASSETLRDRAMGYTF.

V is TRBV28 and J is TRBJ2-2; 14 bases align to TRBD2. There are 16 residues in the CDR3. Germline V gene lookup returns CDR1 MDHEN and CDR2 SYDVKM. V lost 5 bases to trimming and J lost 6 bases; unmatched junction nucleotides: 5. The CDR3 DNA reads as TGTGCCAGCAGTACACGGACTAGCGGGAGGTCCGGGGAGCTGTTTTTT. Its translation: CASSTRTSGRSGELFF.

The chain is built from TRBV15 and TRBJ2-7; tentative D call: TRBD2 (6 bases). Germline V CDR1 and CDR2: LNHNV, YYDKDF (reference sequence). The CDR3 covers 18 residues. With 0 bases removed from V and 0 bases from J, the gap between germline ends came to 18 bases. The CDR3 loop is CATSRDGGDLSNSYEQYF. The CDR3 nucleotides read TGTGCCACCAGCAGAGATGGAGGGGATTTATCTAACTCCTACGAGCAGTACTTC.